What follows are 11 T cell receptor beta chains derived from one specimen sequenced in a study of post-analysis software for immune sequencing data. These receptors lack a known antigen. Prepared libraries of TCR beta cDNA carried unique molecular identifiers. TCRdb ran MiXCR on the PCR reads and lists one entry per CDR3 protein. The sample holds roughly 400,000 distinct CDR3 sequences, about 39% seen once. Study-wide results and caveats: Patients had higher frequencies than controls of a few TRBV segments, including TRBV5-6, TRBV5-1 and TRBV20-1.

The sequenced sample consisted of blood. These receptors were taken from a girl aged 2-15 years with multiple sclerosis.

This sequence joins TRBV20-1 and TRBJ1-4; D might be TRBD1 (6 bases). The CDR3 loop spans 15 amino acids. CDR1 is DFQATT, CDR2 SNEGSKA, per germline (reference sequence). Deletions cut 2 bases from V and 1 base from J, with 11 bases between. This CDR3 is CSARLKTGTNEKLFF. The DNA for the CDR3 is TGCAGTGCTAGACTTAAGACAGGAACTAATGAAAAACTGTTTTTT.

The chain combines TRBV3-1 with TRBJ2-6, with D unresolved. The V end lost 4 bases, the J end lost 6 bases, and 7 bases lay between the germline ends. CDR1 is LGHDT and CDR2 is YNNKEL in the germline V gene (reference sequence). This CDR3 is built from 13 residues. The CDR3 DNA reads TGTGCCAGCAGCCGCGCTCAGGCCAACGTCCTGACTTTC. As protein: CASSRAQANVLTF.

The genes are TRBV20-1 and TRBJ1-4, with D possibly matching TRBD1 (5 bases). Trimming removed 3 bases from V and 8 bases from J, with 19 bases in between. Germline V lookup: CDR1 DFQATT, CDR2 SNEGSKA (reference sequence). This CDR3 has 15 amino acids. Here the CDR3 DNA reads TGCAGTGCTAGGGCCCTTCGGGGGGGTACGGAAAAACTGTTTTTT. Translating gives CSARALRGGTEKLFF.

Here the CDR3 DNA reads TGCAGCTTGAAGAAGGGGAGTTCCACAGACGGCCAGCCCCAGCATTTT. Encoded protein: CSLKKGSSTDGQPQHF. The chain employs TRBV29-1 and TRBJ1-5; D is perhaps TRBD1 (5 bases). Germline loops: CDR1 SQVTM, CDR2 ANQGSEA. V dropped 8 bases and J dropped 7 bases, with 27 bases sitting between them. CDR3 length equals 16 residues.

The chain links TRBV12-3 or TRBV12-4 to TRBJ2-3, with D possibly being TRBD1 or TRBD2 (5 bases each). The CDR3 has 17 residues. V shed 5 bases and J shed 2 bases, with 20 bases lying between them. The CDR3 protein is CASSRASLSGHTDTQYF. CDR3 DNA: TGTGCCAGCAGTCGAGCCTCTCTGAGCGGACACACAGATACGCAGTATTTT.

The chain employs TRBV10-3 and TRBJ1-5, with D possibly matching TRBD1 (6 bases). V lost 2 bases and J 1 base, leaving 12 bases between the germline ends. Germline V gene sequence: CDR1 ENHRY, CDR2 SYGVKD. CDR3 size: 16 residues. CDR3 region: CAISEKGGESNQPQHF. CDR3 coding DNA: TGTGCCATCAGTGAGAAGGGGGGTGAAAGCAATCAGCCCCAGCATTTT.

This chain joins TRBV12-3 or TRBV12-4 and TRBJ2-1; D call uncertain. V shed 4 bases and J shed 6 bases, with 4 bases lying between them. This CDR3 region has 11 residues. The CDR3 DNA sequence: TGTGCCAGCAGTTGGGCCAATGAGCAGTTCTTC. Its translation: CASSWANEQFF.

This clonotype was seen a few times. The chain carries TRBV12-3 or TRBV12-4 and TRBJ2-3; TRBD2 aligns across 11 bases. The junction had 3 bases not matched to a gene; V was cut back by 2 bases and J by 2 bases. The CDR3 is made up of 16 amino acids. The CDR3 loop is CASSLLAGGFTDTQYF. CDR3 nucleotides: TGTGCCAGCAGTTTACTAGCGGGGGGATTCACAGATACGCAGTATTTT.

The chain joins TRBV10-3 to TRBJ2-3; D remains unclear. The germline V gene encodes CDR1 ENHRY and CDR2 SYGVKD. The length of the CDR3 is 16 residues. Trimming pared 1 base from V and 2 bases from J, leaving 13 bases between. Here the CDR3 reads CAISEWLVPHTDTQYF. DNA for the CDR3: TGTGCCATCAGTGAGTGGCTAGTCCCCCACACAGATACGCAGTATTTT.

This clonotype was counted between two and nine times. The V gene is TRBV6-5, the J gene TRBJ1-2, with unresolved D. The CDR3 contains 13 residues. Per the germline V gene, CDR1 is MNHEY and CDR2 is SVGAGI. V was shortened by 0 bases and J by 8 bases, with 10 bases between the two germline ends. The CDR3 DNA follows: TGTGCCAGCAGTTACTCTGGGCCCTTGGGCTACACCTTC. Its translation: CASSYSGPLGYTF.

This clonotype occurred a few times. The CDR3 here is CASSLSGGASDAQYF. In DNA, the CDR3 is TGTGCCAGCAGTCTTAGCGGGGGGGCATCCGATGCGCAGTATTTT. This chain joins TRBV12-3 or TRBV12-4 and TRBJ2-3, with 11 bases lining up with TRBD2. CDR3 length: 15 residues. Trimming took 5 bases from V and 10 from J; bases not matched to a gene: 11.